This TCR beta chain is drawn from a study of T-cell memory formation after mild COVID-19 (dated by TCRdb to about 2021). Study-wide context: TCR sequence clusters from the two donors were largely donor specific. In two donors, T-cell clones that expanded and contracted after mild COVID-19 were followed by sequencing TCRalpha and TCRbeta repertoires longitudinally. The cohort was made up of two young adult volunteers, one female and one male, who were previously healthy.

The data were produced on an Illumina NovaSeq 6000. cDNA libraries for TCRalpha and TCRbeta were prepared by 5'RACE using constant-segment primers, with sample barcodes and unique molecular identifiers added. Trizol reagent was used to extract RNA from every sample. The libraries were amplified in two PCR steps, and the second step added a second sample barcode and Illumina TruSeq adapters. Libraries were sequenced on an Illumina NovaSeq with 2 x 150 bp paired-end reads. Turning to the authors' computational methods: With migec v1.2.7, reads were demultiplexed and then collapsed into UMI-guided consensus sequences. Using mixcr v2.1.11, UMI consensuses were aligned to TRA and TRB V and J templates and then assembled into clonotypes. A clonotype was counted as expanded or contracted only if both edgeR and NoisET called the change significant, with noise models trained on biological replicates. For edgeR calls, the cutoffs were a false discovery rate-adjusted p below 0.01 and a log2 fold-change threshold of 1. As an exploratory analysis of dynamics, max-normalized trajectories of the 1000 most abundant clonotypes were examined with PCA combined with hierarchical clustering. Each responding clone was given a CD4 or CD8 phenotype based on the CD4+ and CD8+ repertoires, which had been sequenced separately. The public reads were reanalyzed by TCRdb: fastp trimming at Q25, MiXCR alignment, in-frame beta chains only. Records with the same CDR3 protein are collapsed into one entry carrying the most frequent genes and DNA. These V and J calls derive from TCRdb rather than the authors' analysis. The sample has approximately 290,000 distinct CDR3 sequences on record, about 15% of them singletons. Jointly, the top ten make up roughly a fifth of the sample.

Broader findings and caveats from the paper: Some responding clones were found in pre-infection memory, which suggests that pre-existing cross-reactive memory T cells took part in the SARS-CoV-2 response. The second-wave clones that peaked on day 37 were not confirmed to be SARS-CoV-2 specific. Contracting CD4+ clones turned up mainly in the CM and EM memory subsets, whereas EMRA was where CD8+ clones were enriched. Clones that contracted from day 15 to 85 showed balanced CD4/CD8 phenotypes, whereas a second wave of clones that expanded from day 15 to 37 leaned towards CD4+. The study included only a couple of mild cases, and larger cohorts that include severe cases with pre-infection samples were judged to be necessary.

Measured from the cysteine to the phenylalanine, the CDR3 is 13 residues long. The DNA shown is the 39-base CDR3, in frame from base 1. At the junction V is shortened by 8 bases and J by 8 bases, with 16 bases in between. According to the germline V gene, CDR1 reads SGHTA and CDR2 reads FQGTGA. Ficoll-Paque density gradient centrifugation was used to isolate PBMCs. This clonotype was seen once. Its antigen remains unidentified. Qualities for individual bases were not recorded, and no much larger clone is one base off. Single-read evidence is weak. Sequencing was done on a sample of PBMCs or a T cell subset sorted from them (not recorded which). This chain joins TRBV7-3 to TRBJ2-1, with no reliable assignment of the D segment. The receptor was derived from a young man who had mild COVID-19 (a few samples of this study predate the infection). The sample titles of this study are shuffled in the database, so cell type and time point are left out; the donor was told from shared clones. The DNA is as follows: TGTGCCAGCCGGTCCCGGTCGGCCGATGAGCAGTTCTTC. This yields the protein CASRSRSADEQFF.